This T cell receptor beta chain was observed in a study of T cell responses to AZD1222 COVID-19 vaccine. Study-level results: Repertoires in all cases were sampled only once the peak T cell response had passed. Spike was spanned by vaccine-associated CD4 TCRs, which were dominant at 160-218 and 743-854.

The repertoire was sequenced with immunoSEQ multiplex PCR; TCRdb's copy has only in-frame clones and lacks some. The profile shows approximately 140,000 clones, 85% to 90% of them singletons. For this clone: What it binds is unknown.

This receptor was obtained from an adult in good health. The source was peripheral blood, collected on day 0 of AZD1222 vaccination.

CDR3 bases: TGTGCCAGCAGTCACCACAATGAGCAGTTCTTC. This gives the protein CASSHHNEQFF. The chain links TRBV3-1 (or the pseudogene TRBV3-2) to TRBJ2-1; D gene uncertain. V lost 6 bases to trimming and J lost 5 bases, with 5 bases between them. CDR1 and CDR2 from the germline V gene are LGHDT and YNNKEL (reference sequence). This CDR3 is 11 amino acids long.